This T cell receptor (beta chain) was found in a study of cytomegalovirus exposure and HLA in healthy donors. About the research overall: Counted in an early data release were approximately 80 million unique TCRs from HLA-typed donors. Study outcomes and limitations: Being productive about 90% or about 30% of the time was typical of most TCR beta V segments in an earlier analysis. Analysis was performed later, and it showed HLA-associated TCR beta chains to be more clonally expanded than equally common others. Analyses of presence/absence relied on an assumption of roughly uniform sequencing depth across donors.

The PCR had 60 Vbeta and 13 Jbeta primers. Only in-frame clones appear in the TCRdb table, and some are missing; sequencing was by immunoSEQ multiplex PCR. Of roughly 180,000 clones in the sample, around 81% are singletons; the top ten hold 2.1%. This clone is a singleton in its sample. No antigen is known for it. The source of this sequence is a woman between 18 and 29 years old in good health and CMV-seropositive. Sequenced material: PBMCs.

This chain's CDR3 is CATPGGFFGGYTF. The CDR3 bases are TGTGCCACGCCGGGGGGCTTTTTCGGTGGCTACACCTTC. This chain joins TRBV28 and TRBJ1-2; D perhaps matches TRBD1 (6 bases). Trimming stripped 10 bases from V and 7 bases from J, with 19 bases between. Germline V gene data show CDR1 as MDHEN and CDR2 as SYDVKM. This CDR3 comprises 13 residues.